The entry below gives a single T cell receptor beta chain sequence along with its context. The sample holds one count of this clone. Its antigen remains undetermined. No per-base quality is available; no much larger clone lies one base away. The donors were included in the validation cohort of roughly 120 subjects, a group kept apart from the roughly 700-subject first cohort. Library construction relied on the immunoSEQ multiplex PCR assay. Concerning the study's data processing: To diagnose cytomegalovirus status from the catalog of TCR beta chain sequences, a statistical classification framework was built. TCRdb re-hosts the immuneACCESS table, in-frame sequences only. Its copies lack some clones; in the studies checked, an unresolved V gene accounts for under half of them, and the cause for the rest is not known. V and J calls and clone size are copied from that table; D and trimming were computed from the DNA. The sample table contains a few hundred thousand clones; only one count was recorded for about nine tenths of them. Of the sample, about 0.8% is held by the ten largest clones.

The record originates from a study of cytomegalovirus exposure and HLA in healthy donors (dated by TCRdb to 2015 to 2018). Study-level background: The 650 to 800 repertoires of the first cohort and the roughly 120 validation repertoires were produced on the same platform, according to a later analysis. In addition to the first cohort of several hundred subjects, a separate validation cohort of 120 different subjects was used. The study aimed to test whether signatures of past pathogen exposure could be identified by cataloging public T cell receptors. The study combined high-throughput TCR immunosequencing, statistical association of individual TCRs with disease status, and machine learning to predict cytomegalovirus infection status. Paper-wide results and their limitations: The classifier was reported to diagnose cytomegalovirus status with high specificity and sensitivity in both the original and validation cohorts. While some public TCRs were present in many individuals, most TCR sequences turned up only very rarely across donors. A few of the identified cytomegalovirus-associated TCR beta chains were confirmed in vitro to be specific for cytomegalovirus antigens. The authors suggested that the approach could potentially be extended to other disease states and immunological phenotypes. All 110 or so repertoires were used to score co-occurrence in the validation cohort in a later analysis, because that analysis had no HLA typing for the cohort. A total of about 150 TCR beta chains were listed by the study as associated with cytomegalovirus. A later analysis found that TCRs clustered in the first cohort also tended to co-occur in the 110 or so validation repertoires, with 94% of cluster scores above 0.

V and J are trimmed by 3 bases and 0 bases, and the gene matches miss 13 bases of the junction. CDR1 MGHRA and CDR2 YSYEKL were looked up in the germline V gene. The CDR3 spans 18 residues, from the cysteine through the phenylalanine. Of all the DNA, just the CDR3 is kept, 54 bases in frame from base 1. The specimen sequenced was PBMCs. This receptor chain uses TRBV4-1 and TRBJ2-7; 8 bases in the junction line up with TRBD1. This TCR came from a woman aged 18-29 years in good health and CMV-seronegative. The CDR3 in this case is CASSHPQGGRGRSYEQYF. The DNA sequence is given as TGCGCCAGCAGCCATCCTCAAGGCGGCAGGGGGCGCTCCTACGAGCAGTACTTC.